Shown below are 23 T cell receptor beta chains from a single sample sequenced in a study of CXCR3-negative and CXCR3-positive naive CD8 T cells. General study points: For CXCR3-positive naive cells, TRB CDR3s were more hydrophobic than those of CXCR3-negative naive cells.

For these receptors, no antigen is known. All TRB cDNA libraries came from 5' RACE performed with UMI labels. Reanalyzing the 5' RACE reads, TCRdb keeps one entry per CDR3 protein, without DNA. The sample totals tens of thousands of distinct CDR3 sequences. Source material: naive CXCR3+ CD8+ T cells from blood. Documented subset: CD45RO-CCR7+CD27+CD95- naive CD8+ T cells expressing CXCR3 (TNR3+). The receptors stem from a human donor in good health. Some clones in this sample may be carry-over from other donors' samples.

The CDR3 reads CASSLRGGPNQPQHF. The chain combines TRBV5-1 with TRBJ1-5; the TCRdb call, TRBD1, lacks DNA for checking. The CDR3 runs 15 residues. Germline V gene sequence: CDR1 SGHRS, CDR2 YFSETQ. Full variable domain (missing parts from reference TRBV5-1 and TRBJ1-5): KAGVTQTPRYLIKTRGQQVTLSCSPISGHRSVSWYQQTPGQGLQFLFEYFSETQRNKGNFPGRFSGRQFSNSRSEMNVSTLELGDSALYLCASSLRGGPNQPQHFGDGTRLSIL.

The V gene is TRBV12-3 or TRBV12-4, the J gene TRBJ2-5. The CDR3 length is 11 residues. The CDR3 protein is CASRIGETQYF.

The chain couples TRBV14 to TRBJ1-2; TCRdb picks TRBD1, but there is no DNA to check that call. In germline, CDR1 is SGHDN, CDR2 FVKESK. This CDR3 is 15 amino acids long. The CDR3 loop is CASSPRDALVRGYTF. Looking up the rest from reference TRBV14 and TRBJ1-2 gives the full variable domain: EAGVTQFPSHSVIEKGQTVTLRCDPISGHDNLYWYRRVMGKEIKFLLHFVKESKQDESGMPNNRFLAERTGGTYSTLKVQPAELEDSGVYFCASSPRDALVRGYTFGSGTRLTVV.

This sequence joins TRBV3-1 and TRBJ2-1; without DNA, the TCRdb call of TRBD2 cannot be checked. This CDR3 has 18 residues. In germline, CDR1 is LGHDT, CDR2 YNNKEL (reference sequence). The CDR3 protein is CASSPYQPLAGAYNEQFF.

V usage is TRBV20-1 and J usage is TRBJ2-3; without DNA, the TCRdb call of TRBD1 cannot be checked. Germline lookup yields CDR1 DFQATT and CDR2 SNEGSKA (reference sequence). The CDR3 sequence is 16 residues long. The CDR3 loop reads CSAPRTGPTLTDTQYF.

The genes are TRBV29-1 and TRBJ2-7; TCRdb proposes TRBD1, but this gene call is untestable without DNA. Germline V CDR1 and CDR2: SQVTM, ANQGSEA. The CDR3 length is 13 residues. The chain's CDR3 is CSTRTGRSYEQYF.

This chain joins TRBV14 and TRBJ2-1; TCRdb outputs TRBD1, but without DNA this stays unchecked. The CDR3 runs 15 residues. The germline CDR1 and CDR2 sequences are SGHDN and FVKESK. CDR3 amino acids: CASRVTGGADNEQFF.

This CDR3 is CASSQVIDSGNTIYF. The chain links TRBV4-3 to TRBJ1-3. CDR1 and CDR2 from the germline V gene are LGHNA and YSLEER. The CDR3 consists of 15 residues.

V and J are TRBV28 and TRBJ2-5; the TRBD2 assignment by TCRdb is unverifiable without DNA. The germline gives CDR1 MDHEN, CDR2 SYDVKM. The CDR3 spans 15 residues. The CDR3 loop is CASSSRGSGAKTQYF.

This chain connects TRBV7-2 to TRBJ2-7; TCRdb selects TRBD1, and the lack of DNA leaves this call unchecked. This CDR3 comprises 14 residues. The germline CDR1 and CDR2 sequences are SGHTA and FQGNSA. The CDR3 sequence is CASSSPTGRNEQYF.

The chain joins TRBV20-1 to TRBJ1-1. This CDR3 region has 15 residues. Per germline, CDR1 DFQATT and CDR2 SNEGSKA (reference sequence). The CDR3 reads CSASQLGRANTEAFF.

The gene calls are TRBV6-6 and TRBJ2-7. From germline, CDR1 is MNHNY and CDR2 SVGAGI (reference sequence). The CDR3 has 14 amino acids. CDR3 protein: CASSYGLGSYEQYF.

The V call is TRBV2, the J call TRBJ2-1; the D call from TCRdb, TRBD1, cannot be confirmed without DNA. The CDR3 runs to 15 residues. The germline V gene has CDR1 SNHLY and CDR2 FYNNEI. CDR3: CASSEGGTGVDEQFF.

The CDR3 loop is CASNRGLLFQPQHF. The V call is TRBV7-3, the J call TRBJ1-5; there is no DNA to check the TCRdb D call of TRBD1. Germline assignment: CDR1 SGHTA and CDR2 FQGTGA. The CDR3 runs 14 residues.

The chain links TRBV7-9 to TRBJ1-1. Germline V gene sequence: CDR1 SEHNR, CDR2 FQNEAQ (reference sequence). This CDR3 is built from 11 residues. CDR3 sequence reads: CASRQNTEAFF.

The rearrangement links TRBV6-2 or TRBV6-3 to TRBJ2-3. Germline V gene data show CDR1 as MNHEY and CDR2 as SVGEGT. This CDR3 region has 14 residues. This CDR3 is CASSYQQNTATQYF.

The chain combines TRBV6-2 or TRBV6-3 with TRBJ2-7. This CDR3 spans 11 amino acids. The germline V gene has CDR1 MNHEY and CDR2 SVGEGT. This CDR3 is CASSASYEQYF.

The V and J genes are TRBV11-2 and TRBJ2-5; the D gene TCRdb calls, TRBD1, cannot be checked with no DNA. Germline V CDR1 and CDR2: SGHAT, FQNNGV. The CDR3 length is 15 residues. The CDR3 here is CASSLFPGGQETQYF.

This chain links TRBV6-5 with TRBJ1-5; the D call of TRBD1 rests on TCRdb alone, since no DNA is present to check it. In germline, CDR1 is MNHEY, CDR2 SVGAGI. The CDR3 runs to 15 residues. The CDR3 spells CASSKHETANQPQHF.

The chain recombines TRBV25-1 with TRBJ1-1; the TCRdb call, TRBD1, lacks DNA for checking. The CDR3 length is 15 residues. The germline V gene encodes CDR1 MGHDK and CDR2 SYGVNS. CDR3 in amino acids: CASTFGTGMFSEAFF.

The rearrangement links TRBV9 to TRBJ2-1; lacking DNA, the TRBD2 call made by TCRdb goes unchecked. The CDR3 runs 15 residues. Per germline, CDR1 SGDLS and CDR2 YYNGEE. CDR3 residues: CASSSQAGGHNEQFF.

J is TRBJ1-3 and V is TRBV29-1; TCRdb outputs TRBD1, but without DNA this stays unchecked. Per the germline V gene, CDR1 is SQVTM and CDR2 is ANQGSEA. The CDR3 is made up of 13 amino acids. The CDR3 protein is CSVGEGAGNTIYF.

V is TRBV4-3 and J is TRBJ1-1. From germline, CDR1 is LGHNA and CDR2 YSLEER. This CDR3 region has 17 residues. CDR3 amino acids: CASSQDRDKRMNTEAFF.